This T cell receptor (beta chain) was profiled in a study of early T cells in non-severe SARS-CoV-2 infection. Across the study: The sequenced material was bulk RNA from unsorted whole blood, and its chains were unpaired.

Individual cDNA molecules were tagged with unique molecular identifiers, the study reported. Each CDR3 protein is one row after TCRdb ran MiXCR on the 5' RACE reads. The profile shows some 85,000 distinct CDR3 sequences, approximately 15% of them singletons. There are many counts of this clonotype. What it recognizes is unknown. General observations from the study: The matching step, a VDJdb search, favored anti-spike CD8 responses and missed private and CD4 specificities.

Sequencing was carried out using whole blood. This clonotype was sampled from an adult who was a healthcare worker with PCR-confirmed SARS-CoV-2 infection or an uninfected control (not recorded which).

This chain's CDR3 is CAWSSVQNTQYF. The CDR3 DNA reads as TGTGCCTGGAGTTCTGTGCAGAATACGCAGTATTTT. The V gene is TRBV30, the J gene TRBJ2-3; D is uncertain. V lost 2 bases and J lost 7, with 10 bases in between. The V gene's germline CDR1 is GTSNPN and CDR2 SVGIG (reference sequence). This CDR3 is built from 12 residues.